Described below is a single T cell receptor beta chain sequence and its context. Authors' processing steps: Amplifying reference gene primers gave estimates of nucleated cell counts. Repertoires were generated with immunoSEQ multiplex PCR, while TCRdb's copy carries only in-frame clones and drops some. Clonal size and the V and J genes are those of that table, whereas D and trimming came from the DNA. In the table there are 150,000 to 200,000 clones, over 60% of which are singletons. The germline gives CDR1 SEHNR, CDR2 FQNEAQ (reference sequence). The CDR3 length is 16 residues. J was trimmed by 8 bases and V by 5 bases; bases with no gene match: 7. The sample originates from a study of blood T cell repertoires in COVID-19. Study-wide background: Samples of COVID-19 (acute and convalescent) were obtained from the United States, Italy and Spain. T cells, B-cell-depleted T cells, or PBMCs provided the cDNA or gDNA that served as material.

The chain has TRBV7-9 and TRBJ2-1; TRBD2 matches 15 bases. This sequence originates from a woman in her sixties or seventies with acute or convalescent COVID-19. The source material was peripheral blood. The CDR3 loop is CASSERTSGRVDEQFF. CDR3 DNA: TGTGCCAGCAGCGAGCGGACTAGCGGGAGGGTGGATGAGCAGTTCTTC.